A selection of T cell receptor beta chains follows, all from one sample in a study of cytomegalovirus exposure and HLA in healthy donors. Profiling relied on immunoSEQ multiplex PCR, and the TCRdb table lists in-frame clones only, not all of them. The profile shows over 150,000 clones, 85% of them singletons. Source material: PBMCs. Receptors were obtained from a man aged 18 to 35 in good health and CMV-seropositive. Both conserved end residues are part of each CDR3. Fields, in order: V gene, D gene, clone size, J gene, CDR3 DNA, CDR3 protein. D genes are given only for firm matches. Where a row states a size, it is once, few, many or the class of an expanded clone; other rows omit it.

v_call: TRBV10-3; d_call: .; clone_size: .; j_call: TRBJ2-5; cdr3_nt: TGTGCCATCAGTGAGATAGAGGCAGAGACCCAGTACTTC; cdr3_aa: CAISEIEAETQYF
v_call: TRBV4-2; d_call: TRBD2; clone_size: .; j_call: TRBJ2-7; cdr3_nt: TGTGCCAGCAGCCACGTTACAGCGGGAGGAACCTACGAGCAGTACTTC; cdr3_aa: CASSHVTAGGTYEQYF
v_call: TRBV7-9; d_call: TRBD1; clone_size: few; j_call: TRBJ1-4; cdr3_nt: TGTGCCAGCAGCTTAACAGGGGGCCATAATGAAAAACTGTTTTTT; cdr3_aa: CASSLTGGHNEKLFF
v_call: TRBV28; d_call: .; clone_size: .; j_call: TRBJ2-7; cdr3_nt: TGTGCCAGCAGCTCAGGGGACCCCACTGGGTACGAGCAGTACTTC; cdr3_aa: CASSSGDPTGYEQYF
v_call: TRBV14; d_call: .; clone_size: .; j_call: TRBJ2-7; cdr3_nt: TGTGCCAGCAGTCACATCCCGGGACAAGGGTACGAGCAGTACTTC; cdr3_aa: CASSHIPGQGYEQYF
v_call: TRBV28; d_call: TRBD2; clone_size: .; j_call: TRBJ2-2; cdr3_nt: TGTGCCAGCACCGAAACTAGCGGGGCGGGTGTCGGGGAGCTGTTTTTT; cdr3_aa: CASTETSGAGVGELFF
v_call: TRBV11-3; d_call: TRBD1; clone_size: .; j_call: TRBJ1-1; cdr3_nt: TGTGCCAGCAGCTCCAAACAGGGGATGAACACTGAAGCTTTCTTT; cdr3_aa: CASSSKQGMNTEAFF
v_call: TRBV30; d_call: TRBD1; clone_size: .; j_call: TRBJ2-7; cdr3_nt: TGTGCCTGGAGTTCCGGGACAGGTGATGAGCAGTACTTC; cdr3_aa: CAWSSGTGDEQYF
v_call: TRBV5-8; d_call: TRBD1; clone_size: .; j_call: TRBJ2-2; cdr3_nt: TGTGCCAGCAGCTTATACCGGGACAGGGGGACCGGGGAGCTGTTTTTT; cdr3_aa: CASSLYRDRGTGELFF
v_call: TRBV30; d_call: TRBD1; clone_size: .; j_call: TRBJ1-2; cdr3_nt: TGTGCCTGGAGTCCGGGACAGCCACATAACTATGGCTACACCTTC; cdr3_aa: CAWSPGQPHNYGYTF
v_call: TRBV28; d_call: .; clone_size: few; j_call: TRBJ1-4; cdr3_nt: TGTGCCAGCAGTTCCCCCCCTAGTAGGAAACTGTTTTTT; cdr3_aa: CASSSPPSRKLFF
v_call: TRBV7-9; d_call: .; clone_size: .; j_call: TRBJ1-1; cdr3_nt: TGTGCCAGCAGCTTAGTACAGGGCCGCGGGAACACTGAAGCTTTCTTT; cdr3_aa: CASSLVQGRGNTEAFF
v_call: TRBV4-2; d_call: .; clone_size: .; j_call: TRBJ2-1; cdr3_nt: TGTGCCAGCAGCCAAGAAGAGCGTAGCGGAGGGAATGAGCAGTTCTTC; cdr3_aa: CASSQEERSGGNEQFF
v_call: TRBV10-2; d_call: .; clone_size: .; j_call: TRBJ2-3; cdr3_nt: TGCGCCAGCAGTCACACAGATACGCAGTATTTT; cdr3_aa: CASSHTDTQYF
v_call: TRBV5-6; d_call: .; clone_size: .; j_call: TRBJ1-2; cdr3_nt: TGTGCCAGCAGCTTGTACTCAGGGCCTAACTATGGCTACACCTTC; cdr3_aa: CASSLYSGPNYGYTF
v_call: TRBV27; d_call: .; clone_size: .; j_call: TRBJ1-4; cdr3_nt: TGTGCCAGCAGTTCACAGGGTTATGATGAAAAACTGTTTTTT; cdr3_aa: CASSSQGYDEKLFF
v_call: TRBV11-2; d_call: .; clone_size: .; j_call: TRBJ2-3; cdr3_nt: TGTGCCAGCAGCTTAGGCGGGGGCACAGATACGCAGTATTTT; cdr3_aa: CASSLGGGTDTQYF
v_call: TRBV28; d_call: .; clone_size: .; j_call: TRBJ1-4; cdr3_nt: TGTGCCAGCAGTTTATCAGGGATCCCTAATGAAAAACTGTTTTTT; cdr3_aa: CASSLSGIPNEKLFF
v_call: TRBV30; d_call: TRBD2; clone_size: .; j_call: TRBJ2-4; cdr3_nt: TGTGCCTGGGCTCCCGCGGGGGGCAAAAACATTCAGTACTTC; cdr3_aa: CAWAPAGGKNIQYF
v_call: TRBV19; d_call: .; clone_size: .; j_call: TRBJ2-1; cdr3_nt: TGTGCCAGTAGTATACAGGTATCCTACAATGAGCAGTTCTTC; cdr3_aa: CASSIQVSYNEQFF
v_call: TRBV10-3; d_call: TRBD1; clone_size: .; j_call: TRBJ1-5; cdr3_nt: TGTGCCATCAGTGCGGACAGGGGGCGCCGGCAGCCCCAGCATTTT; cdr3_aa: CAISADRGRRQPQHF
v_call: TRBV19; d_call: .; clone_size: .; j_call: TRBJ2-7; cdr3_nt: TGTGCCAGTAGTATCTCCGTCGAGGGTTACGAGCAGTACTTC; cdr3_aa: CASSISVEGYEQYF
v_call: TRBV19; d_call: .; clone_size: .; j_call: TRBJ2-7; cdr3_nt: TGTGCCAGTAGTATTTCCGTGGGCGAGCACGAGCAGTACTTC; cdr3_aa: CASSISVGEHEQYF
v_call: TRBV10-3; d_call: .; clone_size: .; j_call: TRBJ2-1; cdr3_nt: TGTGCCATCAGTGATCCGGACAGCAACAATGAGCAGTTCTTC; cdr3_aa: CAISDPDSNNEQFF
v_call: TRBV6-5; d_call: TRBD2; clone_size: few; j_call: TRBJ2-7; cdr3_nt: TGTGCCAGCAGTTGGACTAGCGGGAGAGGCTACGAGCAGTACTTC; cdr3_aa: CASSWTSGRGYEQYF
v_call: TRBV6-5; d_call: .; clone_size: .; j_call: TRBJ1-1; cdr3_nt: TGTGCCAGCAGCCGCTGGGGGGAGGGGGCTGAAGCTTTCTTT; cdr3_aa: CASSRWGEGAEAFF